The sequence of this T cell receptor beta chain was determined in a study of CD8 T cells in Susac syndrome. Peripheral blood CD8+ and CD4+ T cells were profiled by TCR beta sequencing. Each multiple sclerosis control was a treatment-naive patient with relapsing-remitting disease that was either stable or active. Negative isolation was used for CD8+ and CD4+ T cells and FACS enrichment for TEMRA cells. Random hexamers were used to reverse transcribe the RNA input (0.5 to 1 ug). Amplification of TCR beta CDR3 spanned 54 Vbeta and 13 Jbeta via immunoSEQ multiplex PCR. Using its own MiXCR run on the immunoSEQ multiplex PCR reads, TCRdb lists one record per CDR3 protein. Of approximately 160,000 distinct CDR3 sequences listed, roughly 94% are singletons. Germline V gene lookup returns CDR1 SGHRS and CDR2 YFSETQ. CDR3 length: 13 residues. Trimming took off 5 bases at V and 3 bases at J, with 8 bases between the two ends.

Sequenced: CD4+ T cells from PBMCs. The clonotype comes from a human donor with multiple sclerosis. The chain combines TRBV5-1 with TRBJ2-2; no clear D. The CDR3 loop is CASSGSYTGELFF. As DNA, the CDR3 is TGCGCCAGCAGTGGCAGCTACACCGGGGAGCTGTTTTTT.